The clone carrying this TCR beta chain has more than one count but fewer than ten. The target antigen is unknown. These data are taken from a study of CD8 T cells in ankylosing spondylitis. Study-level points and caveats: There was a TCR beta motif, made of several highly homologous variants, that appeared characteristic of ankylosing spondylitis blood. Significant enrichment of disease-linked clones was reportedly seen in matched ankylosing spondylitis synovial fluid. Within peripheral blood, clones linked to disease were CD8+ and relatively rare.

TCRdb re-called the 5' RACE reads through MiXCR, storing one row per CDR3 protein. The table has hundreds of thousands of distinct CDR3 sequences, roughly a tenth seen once. Per the germline V gene, CDR1 is DFQATT and CDR2 is SNEGSKA (reference sequence). There are 13 residues in the CDR3. Trimming took 7 bases from V and 0 from J, leaving 12 bases between them. Sequencing was performed on blood, either unsorted or a sorted T cell fraction (not recorded which). The TCR sequence derives from a male donor with ankylosing spondylitis or in good health (not recorded which). The gene calls are TRBV20-1 and TRBJ1-1, with unresolved D. CDR3 amino acids: CSVPRAMNTEAFF. CDR3 in DNA: TGCAGTGTCCCGAGGGCTATGAACACTGAAGCTTTCTTT.